What follows are 12 T cell receptor beta chains derived from one specimen sequenced in a study of tissue T cells after allogeneic stem cell transplantation. The time point: mouse harvest day 7 after allogeneic transplant. Each mouse received 10^7 T-cell-depleted marrow cells plus 10^6 splenic CD5+ T cells by tail vein. The table came from immunoSEQ multiplex PCR; TCRdb's copy has only in-frame clones and leaves some out. Among 5,000 to 6,500 clones listed, roughly 47% were seen once. Sequencing used skin. The receptors derive from a female BALB/c mouse given C57BL/6 T cells with graft-versus-host disease after an allogeneic hematopoietic cell transplant.

With regard to this clone: Germline and genes: mouse. The read finishes 1 residue shy of the CDR3 end, and the germline J gene is used to complete it. This chain links TRBV12-1 with TRBJ2-7; 8 bases are a match to TRBD2. The germline V gene has CDR1 SGHSN and CDR2 HYEKVE. The CDR3 is 15 residues long. V shed 0 bases, J shed 7 bases, and the junction held 10 bases outside the gene matches. CDR3 sequence: CASSLLWGALGEQYF. The sequenced part of the CDR3 DNA is TGTGCCAGCTCTCTCCTCTGGGGGGCGCTAGGGGAACAGTAC.

Of note for this clone: Gene labels here are mouse ones. From the germline J gene comes the end of the CDR3, since the read stops 1 residue before it. The chain links TRBV5 to TRBJ2-5, with D possibly matching TRBD1 (7 bases). The CDR3 sequence is 15 residues long. Germline CDR1 and CDR2: LGHNA and YNLKQL (reference sequence). Trimming shortened V by 0 bases and J by 6 bases, and 13 bases separated the two germline ends. The CDR3 is CASSQDGRGEDTQYF. The covered CDR3 bases are TGTGCCAGCAGCCAAGATGGCAGGGGGGAGGACACCCAGTAC.

Concerning this clone itself: Gene names and germline refer to mouse. The read gets to within 1 residue of the CDR3 end, and the germline J gene fills in the rest. This same CDR3 is encoded by further DNA sequences in the sample. The chain is built from TRBV15 and TRBJ2-7; perhaps TRBD2 as D (6 bases). Trimming took off 0 bases at V and 2 bases at J, with 8 bases between the two ends. Germline CDR1 SGHND, CDR2 FRSKSL. The CDR3 runs to 14 residues. The CDR3 DNA, read in part, is TGTGCCAGCAGTTTAGCGGGGGGAACCTATGAACAGTAC. Residues: CASSLAGGTYEQY. The entire CDR3 is CASSLAGGTYEQYF.

This clone was seen a handful of times. Gene names follow the mouse nomenclature. The sequence runs out 1 residue before the end of the CDR3; the remainder is reconstructed from the germline J gene. This sequence joins TRBV26 and TRBJ2-4; D not resolved. V shed 2 bases and J shed 0 bases, with 3 bases lying between them. This CDR3 region has 13 residues. Germline values: CDR1 KGHPV, CDR2 FQNQEV (reference sequence). The sequenced part of the CDR3 DNA is TGTGCCAGCAGTCTGGATAGTCAAAACACCTTGTAC. It yields the protein CASSLDSQNTLY. The full CDR3 protein is CASSLDSQNTLYF.

This clone was seen more than once but under ten times. These gene names are mouse names. Coverage ceases 1 residue before the CDR3 finishes, and the germline J gene fills in the end. The chain has TRBV15 and TRBJ2-1, with D tentatively TRBD1 (5 bases). The length of the CDR3 is 13 residues. CDR1 and CDR2 from the germline V gene are SGHND and FRSKSL. V was trimmed by 1 base and J by 4 bases, leaving 5 bases between them. The CDR3 sequence: CASSLGQYAEQFF. CDR3 DNA, as far as it was read: TGTGCCAGCAGTTTAGGACAGTATGCTGAGCAGTTC.

With regard to this clone: Any gene name here is a mouse gene name. With the read ending 1 residue before the CDR3 end, the germline J gene is used to fill in that end. The chain joins TRBV3 to TRBJ2-3; D possibly corresponds to TRBD1 (6 bases). Trimming took off 1 base at V and 0 bases at J, with 11 bases between the two ends. The CDR3 runs 16 residues. In germline, CDR1 is SNHLY, CDR2 FYNGKV (reference sequence). CDR3 amino acids: CASSLGGQPSAETLYF. CDR3 DNA (partial): TGTGCCAGCAGCTTAGGGGGACAACCTAGTGCAGAAACGCTGTAT.

This clone has a handful of counts. The genes and germline here are from mouse. The CDR3 is cut off 1 residue early in the read; its end comes from the germline J gene. The chain has TRBV23 and TRBJ2-2. This CDR3 has 14 amino acids. CDR1 and CDR2 (germline): KGHTA, FQNQQP. This chain's CDR3 is CSSSQGDGTGQLYF. The part of the CDR3 DNA that was read is TGCTCCAGCAGTCAGGGGGATGGCACCGGGCAGCTCTAC.

There are a few counts of this clone. Genes here carry mouse names. The read terminates 1 residue ahead of where the CDR3 ends, so the germline J gene completes it. The genes are TRBV15 and TRBJ2-7; D gene ambiguous. Deletions cut 4 bases from V and 4 bases from J, with 8 bases between. Germline loops: CDR1 SGHND, CDR2 FRSKSL. The CDR3 extends over 12 amino acids. The CDR3 bases that were read are TGTGCCAGCAGTTCCGGGAAATATGAACAGTAC. The encoded protein is CASSSGKYEQY. In full, the CDR3 is CASSSGKYEQYF.

A remark on this clone: The germline and genes are mouse ones. The read terminates 1 residue before the CDR3 end, so the remaining end is supplied by the germline J gene. The V gene is TRBV15, the J gene TRBJ2-5; 10 bases line up with TRBD2. The CDR3 covers 15 residues. Trimming cost V 5 bases and J 2 bases; bases outside gene matches: 4. Per the germline V gene, CDR1 is SGHND and CDR2 is FRSKSL. The CDR3 bases that were read are TGTGCCAGCAGTCTGGGGGGGCGCGTCCAAGACACCCAGTAC. This translates into CASSLGGRVQDTQY. The full CDR3 protein is CASSLGGRVQDTQYF.

This clone was seen once. Gene and germline names: mouse. The DNA ends 1 residue before the CDR3 does, and the rest of the CDR3 is filled in from the germline J gene. The rearrangement joins TRBV31 to TRBJ2-1, with 7 bases lining up with TRBD2. Germline CDR1 reads GKSSPN; CDR2 reads SITVG. V lost 0 bases to trimming and J lost 3 bases; unmatched junction nucleotides: 5. The CDR3 loop spans 15 amino acids. CDR3 protein: CAWSLAGGIYAEQFF. The CDR3 bases that were read are TGTGCCTGGAGTCTAGCTGGGGGAATCTATGCTGAGCAGTTC.

Concerning this clone: The junction differs from germline at one of its ends, possibly a read error. The gene symbols are mouse symbols. The read is 1 residue too short to cover the CDR3 end, so that end is filled in from the germline J gene. This chain uses TRBV26 with TRBJ2-7; maybe TRBD2 (5 bases). The CDR3 totals 14 residues. Per germline, CDR1 KGHPV and CDR2 FQNQEV (reference sequence). CDR3 amino acids: CAGSLDSSSYEQYF. The sequenced CDR3 bases are TGTGCCGGCAGTCTGGACTCGAGCTCCTATGAACAGTAC.

This clone counts as medium-sized. The genes and germline here are from mouse. The read gets to within 1 residue of the CDR3 end, and the germline J gene fills in the rest. The chain carries TRBV16 and TRBJ2-7; no firm D call. Trimming took 0 bases from V and 4 from J, leaving 4 bases between them. This CDR3 region has 12 residues. The germline gives CDR1 SGHSA, CDR2 FRNQAP. Partial CDR3 DNA: TGTGCAAGCAGCTTAGACAGGTATGAACAGTAC. Translation: CASSLDRYEQY. The CDR3 in full is CASSLDRYEQYF.